The 16 T cell receptor beta chains listed next were all sequenced from one sample in a study of blood T cell repertoires in COVID-19. Only in-frame clones appear in the TCRdb table, and some are missing; sequencing was by immunoSEQ multiplex PCR. Of 250,000 or so clones listed, around nine tenths are singletons. The specimen was peripheral blood. These receptors were obtained from a man younger than 40 with COVID-19, enrolled during active disease.

V usage is TRBV7-3 and J usage is TRBJ1-1, with no clear D. Germline-derived CDR1 and CDR2 are SGHTA and FQGTGA. CDR3 length: 15 amino acids. V was trimmed by 1 base and J by 0 bases, leaving 9 bases between them. The CDR3 region is CASSLRRIMNTEAFF. CDR3 bases: TGTGCCAGCAGCTTAAGGCGGATCATGAACACTGAAGCTTTCTTT. The whole variable domain, remainder taken from reference TRBV7-3 and TRBJ1-1, is GAGVSQTPSNKVTEKGKYVELRCDPISGHTALYWYRQSLGQGPEFLIYFQGTGAADDSGLPNDRFFAVRPEGSVSTLKIQRTERGDSAVYLCASSLRRIMNTEAFFGQGTRLTVV.

The chain employs TRBV13 and TRBJ2-1, with D perhaps TRBD1 (6 bases). This CDR3 is built from 13 residues. Trimming pared 5 bases from V and 7 bases from J, leaving 12 bases between. The V gene's germline CDR1 is PRHDT and CDR2 FYEKMQ (reference sequence). The CDR3: CASSHLRGNEQFF. CDR3 nucleotides: TGTGCCAGCAGCCACCTTAGGGGGAATGAGCAGTTCTTC.

The rearrangement uses TRBV10-3 and TRBJ2-1, with 7 bases aligning to TRBD1. The CDR3 covers 15 residues. Germline lookup yields CDR1 ENHRY and CDR2 SYGVKD. The V and J ends lost 10 bases and 2 bases, in that order; junction bases with no gene match: 11. The CDR3: CASLDRETTYNEQFF. The CDR3 DNA is TGTGCCAGCCTAGACAGGGAAACTACCTACAATGAGCAGTTCTTC.

The chain combines TRBV2 with TRBJ1-5; 9 nucleotides match TRBD1. Germline trimming cut 4 bases from V and 5 bases from J; bases unmatched to any gene: 3. The CDR3 runs 14 residues. Looked up from germline, CDR1 is SNHLY and CDR2 is FYNNEI. The CDR3 sequence: CASSVGQGDQPQHF. The CDR3 coding sequence is TGTGCCAGCAGTGTGGGACAGGGTGATCAGCCCCAGCATTTT.

The chain uses TRBV7-2 and TRBJ2-5, with a tentative D call TRBD2 (6 bases). Deletions cut 4 bases from V and 3 bases from J, with 18 bases between. Germline loops: CDR1 SGHTA, CDR2 FQGNSA. The CDR3 totals 16 residues. The DNA for the CDR3 is TGTGCCAGCAGCTGGGGGACTTACAGTCCTAAAGAGACCCAGTACTTC. This codes for CASSWGTYSPKETQYF.

This chain links TRBV27 with TRBJ1-1; perhaps TRBD1 as D (5 bases). Germline lookup yields CDR1 MNHEY and CDR2 SMNVEV (reference sequence). Trimming removed 3 bases at V and 3 bases at J, with 8 bases between. The CDR3 length is 13 residues. DNA of the CDR3: TGTGCCAGCAGTTTCAAGGGGTACACTGAAGCTTTCTTT. It encodes CASSFKGYTEAFF.

The genes are TRBV10-3 and TRBJ2-5, with TRBD1 matching over 9 bases. J was trimmed by 5 bases and V by 4 bases; bases with no gene match: 8. This CDR3 contains 15 residues. Germline V gene data show CDR1 as ENHRY and CDR2 as SYGVKD. The CDR3 DNA sequence: TGTGCCATCAGTGTCGGGACAGGGTTTGTGGAGACCCAGTACTTC. As protein: CAISVGTGFVETQYF.

The count of this clone is one. V gene TRBV4-2 combines with J gene TRBJ1-4, with a weak D call TRBD1 (5 bases). The CDR3 is 12 residues long. Trimming took 4 bases from V and 8 from J, leaving 8 bases between them. Germline V lookup: CDR1 LGHNA, CDR2 YNFKEQ. The CDR3 loop reads CASSPEGEKLFF. CDR3 sequence (DNA): TGTGCCAGCAGCCCGGAGGGGGAAAAACTGTTTTTT.

The CDR3 loop is CASSTGTSGAQYF. The DNA for the CDR3 is TGTGCCAGCAGTACCGGGACTAGCGGTGCGCAGTATTTT. The chain combines TRBV12-3 or TRBV12-4 with TRBJ2-3; 11 bases agree with TRBD2. V shed 5 bases, J shed 10 bases, and the junction held 5 bases outside the gene matches. This CDR3 has 13 residues.

This chain links TRBV15 with TRBJ2-7; 9 nucleotides match TRBD1. V shed 1 base, J shed 6 bases, and the junction held 10 bases outside the gene matches. The germline CDR1 and CDR2 sequences are LNHNV and YYDKDF (reference sequence). This CDR3 spans 16 amino acids. The CDR3 sequence: CATSRGGGTGSREQYF. In DNA, the CDR3 is TGTGCCACCAGCAGAGGCGGTGGGACAGGGTCCCGCGAGCAGTACTTC.

The rearrangement links TRBV3-1 (or the pseudogene TRBV3-2) to TRBJ1-5; TRBD1 is a possible D gene (5 bases). The CDR3 covers 15 residues. V was trimmed by 3 bases and J by 3 bases, leaving 12 bases between them. CDR1 and CDR2 from the germline V gene are LGHDT and YNNKEL (reference sequence). CDR3 loop: CASSQGQTHNQPQHF. The DNA for the CDR3 is TGTGCCAGCAGCCAGGGGCAGACCCACAATCAGCCCCAGCATTTT.

This clone has only one observation. V is TRBV6-6 and J is TRBJ1-5, with 9 bases fitting TRBD1. Germline V gene sequence: CDR1 MNHNY, CDR2 SVGAGI (reference sequence). With 2 bases clipped from V and 6 bases from J, the junction kept 5 bases outside the gene matches. The CDR3 loop spans 15 amino acids. The CDR3 DNA is TGTGCCAGCAGTTACCCACAGACAGGGGGTCAGCCCCAGCATTTT. Translating gives CASSYPQTGGQPQHF.

The rearrangement links TRBV6-1 to TRBJ2-4; TRBD2 aligns across 12 bases. The J segment lost 8 bases and the V segment lost 0 bases, leaving 8 bases of the junction unmatched. The CDR3 extends over 17 amino acids. CDR1 MNHNS and CDR2 SASEGT come from the germline V gene. CDR3: CASSEAPSGGARDIQYF. The CDR3 bases are TGTGCCAGCAGTGAAGCTCCTAGCGGGGGGGCCCGGGACATTCAGTACTTC.

The rearrangement uses TRBV13 and TRBJ2-1; 14 bases are shared with TRBD2. Trimming at V came to 5 bases and at J to 4 bases, leaving 1 base not matched to a gene. This CDR3 is 15 amino acids long. CDR1 PRHDT and CDR2 FYEKMQ come from the germline V gene (reference sequence). The CDR3 loop reads CASSRTSGGYNEQFF. In nucleotides, the CDR3 is TGTGCCAGCAGCCGGACTAGCGGGGGGTACAATGAGCAGTTCTTC.

This clone appeared a single time. The genes are TRBV19 and TRBJ2-3; 8 bases match TRBD1. The CDR3 is 16 amino acids. V was pared by 2 bases and J by 6 bases, with 10 bases of the junction left unmatched. CDR1 and CDR2 (germline): LNHDA, SQIVND (reference sequence). CDR3 region: CASSIPGQGSRDTQYF. The DNA for the CDR3 is TGTGCCAGTAGTATACCAGGACAGGGAAGTAGGGATACGCAGTATTTT.

This rearrangement joins TRBV29-1 to TRBJ1-3, with D possibly being TRBD1 (5 bases). Germline-derived CDR1 and CDR2 are SQVTM and ANQGSEA. The CDR3 is 13 residues long. V lost 5 bases and J 6 bases, leaving 14 bases between the germline ends. CDR3 DNA: TGCAGCGTTCTCGGGACTGCGAAAAACACCATATATTTT. This gives the protein CSVLGTAKNTIYF.